This T cell receptor (beta chain) was sequenced during a study of T-cell memory formation after mild COVID-19 (dated by TCRdb to the early 2020s). Concerning the study at large: TCR sequence clusters from the two donors were found to be largely donor specific. The cohort was made up of two young adult volunteers, one female and one male, who were previously healthy. T-cell clones expanding and contracting after mild COVID-19 in two donors were tracked by longitudinal TCRalpha and TCRbeta repertoire sequencing.

Ficoll-Paque density gradient centrifugation was used to isolate PBMCs. Beyond this particular receptor, the publication reports: Contracting CD4+ clones appeared mostly in the CM and EM memory subsets, whereas CD8+ clones were enriched in EMRA. The study included only a couple of mild cases, and larger cohorts that include severe cases with pre-infection samples were judged to be necessary. The second-wave clones that peaked on day 37 were not confirmed to be SARS-CoV-2 specific. Some responding clones were detected in pre-infection memory, suggesting pre-existing cross-reactive memory T cells joined the SARS-CoV-2 response. Clones that contracted from day 15 to 85 showed balanced CD4/CD8 phenotypes, whereas a second wave of clones that expanded from day 15 to 37 leaned towards CD4+.

The run used an Illumina NovaSeq 6000. TCRalpha and TCRbeta cDNA libraries were constructed by 5'RACE with constant-segment primers, with sample barcodes and unique molecular identifiers being introduced. RNA was extracted from every sample with Trizol reagent. Libraries were amplified in two PCR steps, with a second sample barcode and Illumina TruSeq adapters added in the second step. Sequencing of libraries was performed on an Illumina NovaSeq with 2 x 150 bp paired-end reads. The authors' pipeline ran thus. With migec v1.2.7, reads were demultiplexed and then collapsed into UMI-guided consensus sequences. With mixcr v2.1.11, UMI consensuses were aligned to TRA and TRB V and J templates and assembled into clonotypes. Clonotypes were classified as expanded or contracted when called significant by both edgeR and NoisET, with noise models trained on biological replicates. edgeR calls used a false discovery rate-adjusted p below 0.01 and a log2 fold-change threshold of 1. PCA with hierarchical clustering of max-normalized trajectories of the 1000 most abundant clonotypes was used as exploratory dynamics analysis. Each responding clone was given a CD4 or CD8 phenotype based on the CD4+ and CD8+ repertoires, which had been sequenced separately. TCRdb reran the public reads through fastp at Q25 and MiXCR, keeping productive beta chains. Every entry covers one CDR3 protein and lists the most common genes and DNA from its rows. What appears here as the V and J calls and clone size reflects TCRdb's work, not the paper's. Across this sample there are around 160,000 distinct CDR3 sequences, with approximately 10% seen only once. Approximately 3.8% of the sample goes to the ten largest clones.

The CDR3 covers 16 residues, taking in both the cysteine and the phenylalanine. Left in the record is the CDR3 DNA by itself, 48 bases read in frame from the first base. The germline V gene sets CDR1 to SGHTA and CDR2 to FQGTGA. At the junction V is shortened by 5 bases and J by 6 bases; bases outside the gene matches: 12. Regarding this clonotype: Its target antigen remains unknown. The record has no base qualities; no much larger clone is one base away.

The chain couples TRBV7-3 to TRBJ2-3, with TRBD2 matching 9 junction bases. This TCR was sampled from a man aged 18 to 29 who had mild COVID-19 (a few samples of this study predate the infection). The sample titles of this study are shuffled in the database, so cell type and time point are left out; the donor was told from shared clones. Material for sequencing was PBMCs or a T cell subset sorted from them (not recorded which). The DNA is as follows: TGTGCCAGCAGCAAGGCCTCGCGGGGGGGATCCGATACGCAGTATTTT. Its protein reads: CASSKASRGGSDTQYF.